This T cell receptor beta chain was documented in a study of T-cell reconstitution after alpha-beta-depleted transplantation in children (dated by TCRdb to between 2015 and 2016). Describing the broader study: The study quantitatively tracked T-cell immune reconstitution after TCRalphabeta/CD19-depleted allogeneic hematopoietic cell transplantation in children using TCR repertoire profiling.

Trimming takes 6 bases off V and 1 base off J; junction bases not matched to a gene: 5. The CDR3 has 16 amino acids, counting the end cysteine and phenylalanine. Only the CDR3 DNA stays, 48 bases, in frame from base 1. The germline V gene (reference sequence) supplies CDR1 DFQATT and CDR2 SNEGSKA. A note on this clonotype: The specificity of this receptor is unknown. No quality values exist for individual bases; no much larger clone is one base distant.

The library came from PCR. The instrument was an Illumina HiSeq 2500. TCR libraries were prepared with molecular barcoding, using unique molecular identifiers to normalize TCRbeta repertoire quantification. TCRdb reran the public reads through fastp at Q25 and MiXCR, keeping productive beta chains. A single entry per CDR3 protein holds the most common genes and DNA from its merged rows. The sample table records some 640,000 distinct CDR3 sequences; approximately 15% of these occur just once. The top ten clonotypes cover 0.85% to 1.3% of the sample. This clonotype was sampled from a human donor who donated a stem cell graft to a child with acute myeloid leukemia. Sequencing used PBMCs from the stem cell graft donor, obtained from the stem cell graft. Recombination connected TRBV20-1 to TRBJ2-2, with TRBD2 identical over 13 junction bases. The DNA reads TGCAGTGCGCTTAGACTAGCGGGGGGGAACACCGGGGAGCTGTTTTTT. It is translated as CSALRLAGGNTGELFF.